This paragraph reports one T cell receptor (beta chain). No antigen is known for it. There are no base qualities to consult, and no much larger clone falls within one base. TCRbeta CDR3 regions were amplified from genomic DNA by means of the immunoSEQ Assay, a bias-controlled multiplex PCR. The authors' analysis ran thus. Nucleated cell counts per sample were estimated from amplification of reference gene primers within the assay. To quantify the absolute abundance of each unique TCRbeta CDR3 rearrangement, sequence reads were collapsed and filtered. Productive Simpson clonality was computed per sample as the square root of Simpson's diversity index over productive rearrangements. The immuneACCESS repertoire file appears here via TCRdb, limited to in-frame rearrangements. These files lack a portion of the clones; in checked studies, under half of the deficit traces to unresolved V genes, and the cause of the others is not known. V, J and clone size derive from that table, while D and trimming were established from the DNA sequence. Recorded for this sample are approximately 100,000 clones; around 80% of them occurred a single time. Of the sample, about 9.4% falls within the top ten clones.

The collaborating institutions used their own protocols to collect whole blood in K2EDTA tubes. For TCRbeta analysis, collaborator samples were shipped as frozen whole blood, as isolated PBMCs, or as DNA extracted from either sample type. Per the germline V gene, MNHEY is the CDR1 and SVGAGI is the CDR2. V is clipped by 7 bases and J by 6 bases, and the sequence between their germline boundaries is 16 bases long. Spanning cysteine to phenylalanine, the CDR3 consists of 14 amino acids. Only the CDR3 DNA is retained, 42 bases long and in frame from the first base. The data belong to a study of blood T cell repertoires in COVID-19 (dated by TCRdb to about 2020). For the wider study: Collaborator samples came from the United States, Italy and Spain and covered acute and convalescent phases of COVID-19. The prospective study material was composed of cDNA or gDNA derived from T cells, B-cell-depleted T cells, or PBMCs. Subjects who had been exposed to COVID-19, were actively infected with it, or had recovered from it provided the deeply sampled blood TCRbeta repertoires that made up the dataset. The repertoires were released in a freely available public database meant as a resource for research on the immune response to SARS-CoV-2. Samples were obtained from the ongoing ImmuneRACE study (first 160 participants) and from roughly 1,300 subjects provided by 6 global collaborators. Sample metadata almost always included a de-identified subject ID, COVID-19 status, age in years and sex. Where available, HLA class I and class II types were obtained from metadata supplied by the sample provider rather than from assay-based typing.

Overall results and qualifications from the work: Clinical and demographic metadata were provided uncurated, with the amount varying by source and participant.

The sample taken for sequencing was peripheral blood. This chain is built from TRBV6-5 and TRBJ2-1; TRBD1 is a weak D gene call, 6 bases matching. The clonotype comes from a man between 65 and 80 years old with acute or convalescent COVID-19. The DNA reads as follows: TGTGCCAGCAAAGTCTCGGACAGCCTCAATGAGCAGTTCTTC. This yields the protein CASKVSDSLNEQFF.